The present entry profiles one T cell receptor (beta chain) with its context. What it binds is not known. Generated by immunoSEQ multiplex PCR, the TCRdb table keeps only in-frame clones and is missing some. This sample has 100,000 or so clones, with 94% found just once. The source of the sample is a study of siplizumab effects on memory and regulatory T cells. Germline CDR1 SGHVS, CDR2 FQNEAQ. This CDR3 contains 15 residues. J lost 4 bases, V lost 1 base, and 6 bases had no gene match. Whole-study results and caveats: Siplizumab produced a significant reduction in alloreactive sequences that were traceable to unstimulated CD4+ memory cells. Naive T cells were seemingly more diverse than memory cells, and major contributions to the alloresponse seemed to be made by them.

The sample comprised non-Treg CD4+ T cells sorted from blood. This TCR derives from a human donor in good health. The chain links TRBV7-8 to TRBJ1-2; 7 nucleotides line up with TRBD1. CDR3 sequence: CASSLGSRGVYGYTF. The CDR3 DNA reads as TGTGCCAGCAGCTTAGGGTCCAGGGGGGTCTATGGCTACACCTTC.